The clone carrying this T cell receptor beta chain was detected many times. Its antigen is currently unknown. V lost 5 bases and J 7 bases, leaving 18 bases between the germline ends. The CDR3 is made up of 15 amino acids. This entry comes from a study of T cells in Graves' hyperthyroidism and ophthalmopathy. General study points: Most clonotypes that expanded in the thyroid above 0.001 also showed up in blood.

Exclusion criteria comprised uncontrolled infection, other autoimmune disease, pregnancy or lactation. About 10 ml of fresh peripheral blood supplied the PBMCs. From RNA transcripts, TCR beta CDR3 regions were amplified. Primed by the HTBI set, a first-round RT-PCR was run on the TCR CDR3. TCRdb processed the multiplex PCR reads anew with MiXCR; each CDR3 protein has one entry. The table shows about 690,000 distinct CDR3 sequences, with 15% to 20% occurring only once. The source of this sequence is a man aged 45-60 years with Graves' hyperthyroidism. The sequencing sample was made of blood. J is TRBJ2-1 and V is TRBV12-3 or TRBV12-4; D may match TRBD1 or TRBD2 (5 bases each). CDR3 loop: CASSPMPGAGNEQFF. The CDR3 nucleotides read TGTGCCAGCAGTCCGATGCCCGGGGCTGGGAATGAGCAGTTCTTC.